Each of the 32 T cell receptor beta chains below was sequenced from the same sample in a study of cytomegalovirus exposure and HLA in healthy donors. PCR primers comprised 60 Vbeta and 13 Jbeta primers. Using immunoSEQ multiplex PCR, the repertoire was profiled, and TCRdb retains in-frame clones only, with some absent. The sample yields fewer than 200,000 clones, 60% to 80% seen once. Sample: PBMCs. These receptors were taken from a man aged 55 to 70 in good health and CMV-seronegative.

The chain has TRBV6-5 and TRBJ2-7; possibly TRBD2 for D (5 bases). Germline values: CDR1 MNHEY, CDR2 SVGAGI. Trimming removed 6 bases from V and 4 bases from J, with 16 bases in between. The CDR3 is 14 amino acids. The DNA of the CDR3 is TGTGCCAGCAGCAACGGAGGTAGTCGGTACGAGCAGTACTTC. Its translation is CASSNGGSRYEQYF.

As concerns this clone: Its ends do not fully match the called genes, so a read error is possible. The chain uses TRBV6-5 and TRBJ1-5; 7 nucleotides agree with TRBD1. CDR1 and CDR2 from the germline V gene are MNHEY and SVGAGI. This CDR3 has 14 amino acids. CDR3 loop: CASSDSTGNQPQHF. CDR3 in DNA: TGTGCCAGCAGTGACTCGACAGGGAATCAGCCCCAGCATTTT.

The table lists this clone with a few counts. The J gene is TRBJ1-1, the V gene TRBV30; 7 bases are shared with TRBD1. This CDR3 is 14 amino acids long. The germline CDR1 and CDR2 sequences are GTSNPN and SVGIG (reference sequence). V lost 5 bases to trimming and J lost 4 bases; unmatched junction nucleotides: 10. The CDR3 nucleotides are TGTGCCTGGCGGGACAGTCCGGTGGGCACTGAAGCTTTCTTT. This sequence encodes CAWRDSPVGTEAFF. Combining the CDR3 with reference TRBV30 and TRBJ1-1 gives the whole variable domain SQTIHQWPATLVQPVGSPLSLECTVEGTSNPNLYWYRQAAGRGLQLLFYSVGIGQISSEVPQNLSASRPQDRQFILSSKKLLLSDSGFYLCAWRDSPVGTEAFFGQGTRLTVV.

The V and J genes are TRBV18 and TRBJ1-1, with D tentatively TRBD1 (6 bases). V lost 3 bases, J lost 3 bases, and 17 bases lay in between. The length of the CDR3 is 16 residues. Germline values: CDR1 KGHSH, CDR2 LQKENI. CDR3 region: CASSPNQMGAYTEAFF. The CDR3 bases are TGTGCCAGCTCACCGAACCAGATGGGGGCTTACACTGAAGCTTTCTTT.

CDR3 DNA: TGTGCCAGCAGCCGCGGGGTAAACTATGGCTACACCTTC. Translation: CASSRGVNYGYTF. This sequence joins TRBV6-5 and TRBJ1-2; D ambiguous. Germline-derived CDR1 and CDR2 are MNHEY and SVGAGI. The CDR3 is 13 residues long. Trimming took off 6 bases at V and 2 bases at J, with 10 bases between the two ends.

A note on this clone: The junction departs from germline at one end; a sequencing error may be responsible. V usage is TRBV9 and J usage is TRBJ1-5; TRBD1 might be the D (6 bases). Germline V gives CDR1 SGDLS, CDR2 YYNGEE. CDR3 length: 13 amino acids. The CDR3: CASSATGGQPQNF. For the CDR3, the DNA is TGTGCCAGCAGCGCGACAGGTGGTCAGCCCCAGAATTTT.

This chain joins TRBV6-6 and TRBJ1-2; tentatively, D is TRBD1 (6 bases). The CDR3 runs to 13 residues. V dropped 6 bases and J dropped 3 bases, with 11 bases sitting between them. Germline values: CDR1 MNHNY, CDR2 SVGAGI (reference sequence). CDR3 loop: CASRTGLYYGYTF. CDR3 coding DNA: TGTGCCAGCAGAACAGGGTTGTACTATGGCTACACCTTC.

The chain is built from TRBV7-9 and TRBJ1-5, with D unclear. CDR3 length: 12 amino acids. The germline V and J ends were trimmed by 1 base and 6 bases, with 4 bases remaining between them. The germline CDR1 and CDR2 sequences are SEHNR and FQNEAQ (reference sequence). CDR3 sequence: CASSLGSQPQHF. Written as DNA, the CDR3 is TGTGCCAGCAGCTTAGGGAGTCAGCCCCAGCATTTT.

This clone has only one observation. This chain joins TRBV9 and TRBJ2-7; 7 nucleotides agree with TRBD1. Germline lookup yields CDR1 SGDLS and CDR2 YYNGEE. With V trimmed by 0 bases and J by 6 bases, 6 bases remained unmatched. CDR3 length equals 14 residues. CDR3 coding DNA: TGTGCCAGCAGCGTAGGGACAGGTGCGGGCGAGCAGTACTTC. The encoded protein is CASSVGTGAGEQYF.

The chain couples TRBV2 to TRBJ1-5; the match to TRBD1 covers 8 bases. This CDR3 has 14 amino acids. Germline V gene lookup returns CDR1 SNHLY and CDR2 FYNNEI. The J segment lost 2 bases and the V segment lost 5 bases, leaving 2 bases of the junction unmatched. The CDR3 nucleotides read TGTGCCAGCAGTCAGGGGGCTGGCAATCAGCCCCAGCATTTT. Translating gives CASSQGAGNQPQHF.

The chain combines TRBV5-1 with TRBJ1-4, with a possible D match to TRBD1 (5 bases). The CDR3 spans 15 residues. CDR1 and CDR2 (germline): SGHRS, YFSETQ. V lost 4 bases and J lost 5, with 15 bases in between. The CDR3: CASSPGTGLNEKLFF. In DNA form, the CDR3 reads TGCGCCAGCAGCCCCGGGACTGGGCTCAATGAAAAACTGTTTTTT.

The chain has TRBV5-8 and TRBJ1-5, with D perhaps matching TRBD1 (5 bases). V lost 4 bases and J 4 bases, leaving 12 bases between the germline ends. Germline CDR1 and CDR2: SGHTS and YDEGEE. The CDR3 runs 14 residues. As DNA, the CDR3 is TGTGCCAGCAGCCTTAGACAGCTGAATCAGCCCCAGCATTTT. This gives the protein CASSLRQLNQPQHF.

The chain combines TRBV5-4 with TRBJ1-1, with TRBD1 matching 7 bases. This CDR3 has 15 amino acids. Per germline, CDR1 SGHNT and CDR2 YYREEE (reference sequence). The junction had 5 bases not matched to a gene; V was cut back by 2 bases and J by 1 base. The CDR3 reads CASSFPTGTNTEAFF. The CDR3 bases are TGTGCCAGCAGCTTTCCGACAGGGACGAACACTGAAGCTTTCTTT.

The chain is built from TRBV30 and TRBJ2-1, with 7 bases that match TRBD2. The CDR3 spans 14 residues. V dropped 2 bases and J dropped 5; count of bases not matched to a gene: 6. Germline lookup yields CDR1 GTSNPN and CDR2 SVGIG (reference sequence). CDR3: CAWSRAGVDNEQFF. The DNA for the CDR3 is TGTGCCTGGAGTCGGGCGGGGGTAGACAATGAGCAGTTCTTC.

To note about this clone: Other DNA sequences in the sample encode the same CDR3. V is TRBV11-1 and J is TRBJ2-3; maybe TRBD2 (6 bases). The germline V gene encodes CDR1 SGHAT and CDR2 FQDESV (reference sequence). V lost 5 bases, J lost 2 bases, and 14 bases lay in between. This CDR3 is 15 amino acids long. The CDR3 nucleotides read TGTGCCAGCAGCCGTCTGGCGGGGAACACAGATACGCAGTATTTT. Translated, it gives CASSRLAGNTDTQYF.

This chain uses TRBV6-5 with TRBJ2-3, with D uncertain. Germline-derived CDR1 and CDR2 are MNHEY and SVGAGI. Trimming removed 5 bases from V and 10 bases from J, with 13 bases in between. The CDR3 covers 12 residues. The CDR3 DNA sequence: TGTGCCAGCAGTGACGCTACTAATGCGCAGTATTTT. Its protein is CASSDATNAQYF.

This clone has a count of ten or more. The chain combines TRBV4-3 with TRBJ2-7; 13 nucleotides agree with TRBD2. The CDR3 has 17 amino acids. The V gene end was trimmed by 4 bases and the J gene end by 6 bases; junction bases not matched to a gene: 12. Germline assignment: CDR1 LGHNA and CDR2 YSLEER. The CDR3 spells CASSPVGLAGVGVEQYF. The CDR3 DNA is TGCGCCAGCAGCCCTGTCGGACTAGCGGGAGTCGGAGTCGAGCAGTACTTC.

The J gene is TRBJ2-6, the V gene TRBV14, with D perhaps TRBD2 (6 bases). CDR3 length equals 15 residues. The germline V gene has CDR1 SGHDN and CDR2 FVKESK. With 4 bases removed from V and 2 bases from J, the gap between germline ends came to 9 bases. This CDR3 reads CASSLRETGANVLTF. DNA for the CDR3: TGTGCCAGCAGCCTCCGGGAGACTGGGGCCAACGTCCTGACTTTC. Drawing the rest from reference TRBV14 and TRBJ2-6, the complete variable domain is EAGVTQFPSHSVIEKGQTVTLRCDPISGHDNLYWYRRVMGKEIKFLLHFVKESKQDESGMPNNRFLAERTGGTYSTLKVQPAELEDSGVYFCASSLRETGANVLTFGAGSRLTVL.

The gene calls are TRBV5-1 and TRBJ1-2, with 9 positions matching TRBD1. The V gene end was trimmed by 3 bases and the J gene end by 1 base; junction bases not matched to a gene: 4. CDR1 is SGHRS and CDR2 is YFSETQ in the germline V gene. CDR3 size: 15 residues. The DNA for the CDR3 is TGCGCCAGCAGCTCGGGACAGGGAGATAACTATGGCTACACCTTC. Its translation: CASSSGQGDNYGYTF.

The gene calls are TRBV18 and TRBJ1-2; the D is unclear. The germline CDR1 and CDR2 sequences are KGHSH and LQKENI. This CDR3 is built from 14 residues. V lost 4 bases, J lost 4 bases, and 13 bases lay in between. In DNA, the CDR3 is TGTGCCAGCTCACTTCGAGGCGGCGTCTATGGCTACACCTTC. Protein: CASSLRGGVYGYTF.

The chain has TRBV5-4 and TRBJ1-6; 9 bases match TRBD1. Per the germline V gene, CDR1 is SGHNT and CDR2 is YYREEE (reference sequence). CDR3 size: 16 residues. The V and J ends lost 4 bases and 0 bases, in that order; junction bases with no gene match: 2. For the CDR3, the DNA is TGTGCCAGCAGCGGGACAGGGACCTCCTATAATTCACCCCTCCACTTT. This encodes CASSGTGTSYNSPLHF.

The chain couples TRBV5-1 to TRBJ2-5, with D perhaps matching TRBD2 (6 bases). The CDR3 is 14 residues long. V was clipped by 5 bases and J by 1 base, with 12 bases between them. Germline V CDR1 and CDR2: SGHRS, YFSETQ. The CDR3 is CASRHGTSQETQYF. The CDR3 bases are TGCGCCAGCAGACACGGGACTTCCCAAGAGACCCAGTACTTC.

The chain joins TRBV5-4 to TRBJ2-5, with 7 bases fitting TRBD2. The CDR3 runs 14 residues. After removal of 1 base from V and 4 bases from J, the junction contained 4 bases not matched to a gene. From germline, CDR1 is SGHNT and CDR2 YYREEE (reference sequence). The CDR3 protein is CASSLSSGGETQYF. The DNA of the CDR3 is TGTGCCAGCAGCTTGTCTAGCGGAGGAGAGACCCAGTACTTC.

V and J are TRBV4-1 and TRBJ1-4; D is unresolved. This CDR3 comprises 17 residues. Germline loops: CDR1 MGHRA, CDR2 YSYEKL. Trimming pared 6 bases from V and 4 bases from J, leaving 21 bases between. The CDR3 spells CASRQMVSADYNEKLFF. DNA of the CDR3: TGCGCCAGCAGGCAAATGGTCTCAGCAGACTATAATGAAAAACTGTTTTTT.

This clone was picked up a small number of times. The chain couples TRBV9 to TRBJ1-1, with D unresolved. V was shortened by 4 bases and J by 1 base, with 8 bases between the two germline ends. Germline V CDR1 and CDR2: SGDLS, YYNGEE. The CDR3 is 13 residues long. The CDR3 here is CASSPRGNTEAFF. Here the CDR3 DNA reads TGTGCCAGCAGCCCCCGGGGGAACACTGAAGCTTTCTTT.

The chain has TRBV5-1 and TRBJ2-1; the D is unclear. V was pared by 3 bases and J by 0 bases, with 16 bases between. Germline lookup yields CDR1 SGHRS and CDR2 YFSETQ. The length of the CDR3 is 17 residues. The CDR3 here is CASSYRPTVSSYNEQFF. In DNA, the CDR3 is TGCGCCAGCAGCTACCGACCGACTGTTAGCTCCTACAATGAGCAGTTCTTC. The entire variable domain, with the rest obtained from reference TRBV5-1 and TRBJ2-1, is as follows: KAGVTQTPRYLIKTRGQQVTLSCSPISGHRSVSWYQQTPGQGLQFLFEYFSETQRNKGNFPGRFSGRQFSNSRSEMNVSTLELGDSALYLCASSYRPTVSSYNEQFFGPGTRLTVL.

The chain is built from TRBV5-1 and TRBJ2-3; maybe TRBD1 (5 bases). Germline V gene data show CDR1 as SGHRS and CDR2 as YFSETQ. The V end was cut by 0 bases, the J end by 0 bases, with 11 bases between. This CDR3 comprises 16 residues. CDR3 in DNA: TGCGCCAGCAGCTTGGACAGGCCTACTAGCACAGATACGCAGTATTTT. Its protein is CASSLDRPTSTDTQYF.

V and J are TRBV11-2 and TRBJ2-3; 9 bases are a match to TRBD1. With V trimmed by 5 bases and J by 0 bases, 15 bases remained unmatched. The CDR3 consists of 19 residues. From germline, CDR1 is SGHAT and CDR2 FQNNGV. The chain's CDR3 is CASSPSYGRTGVSTDTQYF. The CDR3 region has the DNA TGTGCCAGCAGCCCATCCTACGGGAGGACAGGGGTCAGCACAGATACGCAGTATTTT.

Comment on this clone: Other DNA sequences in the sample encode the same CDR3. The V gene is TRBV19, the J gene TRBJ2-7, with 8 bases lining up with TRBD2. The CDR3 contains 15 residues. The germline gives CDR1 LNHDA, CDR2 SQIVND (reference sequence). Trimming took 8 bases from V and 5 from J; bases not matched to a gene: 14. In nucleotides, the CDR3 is TGTGCCAGTGCAGAGGCGGGAGGATCCACGAACGAGCAGTACTTC. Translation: CASAEAGGSTNEQYF.

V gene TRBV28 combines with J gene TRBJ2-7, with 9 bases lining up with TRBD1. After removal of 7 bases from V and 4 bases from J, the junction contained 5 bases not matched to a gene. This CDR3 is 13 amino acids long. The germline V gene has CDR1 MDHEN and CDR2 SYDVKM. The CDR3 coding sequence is TGTGCCAGCATCGGGACAGGGCCTTACGAGCAGTACTTC. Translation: CASIGTGPYEQYF.

The CDR3 here is CASSANSGNTIYF. The CDR3 nucleotides are TGTGCCAGCAGTGCAAACTCTGGAAACACCATATATTTT. This chain links TRBV6-1 with TRBJ1-3; D is unresolved. V was pared by 4 bases and J by 0 bases, with 4 bases between. The CDR3 loop spans 13 amino acids. Germline lookup yields CDR1 MNHNS and CDR2 SASEGT.

CDR3 in amino acids: CASSQGARTNTEAFF. The CDR3 bases are TGTGCCAGCAGCCAGGGGGCCAGGACCAACACTGAAGCTTTCTTT. The chain recombines TRBV5-4 with TRBJ1-1; 8 nucleotides agree with TRBD1. V shed 4 bases, J shed 2 bases, and the junction held 7 bases outside the gene matches. The CDR3 runs 15 residues. Germline V CDR1 and CDR2: SGHNT, YYREEE (reference sequence).